This TCR beta chain emerged from a study of Ad26.COV2.S vaccination and SARS-CoV-2 variants. Findings and limits, study-wide: Across vaccine and placebo recipients, the breadth of non-spike TCRs was similar. Spike-specific TCR breadth in vaccine recipients exceeded that seen in placebo recipients. Total T cell responses may have been underestimated by the TCR breadth and depth analyses.

Sequencing was performed with immunoSEQ multiplex PCR; in TCRdb, only in-frame clones are kept and a portion is missing. The table lists over 130,000 clones, 86% of them singletons. The CDR3 is 15 residues long. Trimming took 3 bases from V and 3 from J; bases not matched to a gene: 4. CDR1 SGHRS and CDR2 YFSETQ come from the germline V gene. A remark on this clone: Its antigen is currently unknown.

This receptor was obtained from a human donor who had recovered from COVID-19. The chain links TRBV5-1 to TRBJ2-7; 12 positions agree with TRBD1. This specimen consisted of peripheral blood, obtained after recovery from COVID-19. CDR3: CASSWGTGGYYEQYF. The DNA of the CDR3 is TGCGCCAGCAGCTGGGGGACAGGGGGCTACTACGAGCAGTACTTC.